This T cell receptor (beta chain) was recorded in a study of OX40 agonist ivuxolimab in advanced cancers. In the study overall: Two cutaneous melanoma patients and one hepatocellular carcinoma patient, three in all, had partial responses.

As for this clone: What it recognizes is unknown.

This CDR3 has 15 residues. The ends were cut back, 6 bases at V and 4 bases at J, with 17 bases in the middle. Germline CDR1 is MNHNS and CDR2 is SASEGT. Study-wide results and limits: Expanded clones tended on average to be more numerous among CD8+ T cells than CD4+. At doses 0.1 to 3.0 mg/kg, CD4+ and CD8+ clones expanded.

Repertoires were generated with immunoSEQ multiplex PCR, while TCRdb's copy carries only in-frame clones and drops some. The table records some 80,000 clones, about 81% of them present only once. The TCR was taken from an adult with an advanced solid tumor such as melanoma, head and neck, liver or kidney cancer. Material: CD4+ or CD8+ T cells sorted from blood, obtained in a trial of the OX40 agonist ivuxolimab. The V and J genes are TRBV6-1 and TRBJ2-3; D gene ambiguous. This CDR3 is CASRSVPYVSDTQYF. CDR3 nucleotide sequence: TGTGCCAGCAGATCCGTTCCGTATGTATCAGATACGCAGTATTTT.